This is a list of T cell receptor beta chains from one sample in a study of blood T cell repertoires in COVID-19. Method: immunoSEQ multiplex PCR; TCRdb's copy keeps in-frame clones and lacks some. Altogether about 12,000 clones are present, around 90% being singletons, with the ten largest covering over 25%. The sequenced sample consisted of peripheral blood. The receptors stem from a woman aged 70 to 79 with active COVID-19. Each CDR3 is given with its conserved first and last residue. The order of the fields is J gene, V gene, clone size, D gene, CDR3 protein, CDR3 DNA. D genes are given only for firm matches. Not all rows give a size; the values are once, few, many and, for expanded clones, a class.

J gene: TRBJ2-2
V gene: TRBV7-2
clone size: .
D gene: TRBD2
CDR3 protein: CASSLGTSGRGTGELFF
CDR3 DNA: TGTGCCAGCAGCCTAGGGACTAGCGGGAGGGGTACCGGGGAGCTGTTTTTT

J gene: TRBJ2-3
V gene: TRBV10-3
clone size: .
D gene: TRBD2
CDR3 protein: CAIRNQLAGGDTQYF
CDR3 DNA: TGTGCCATCAGAAACCAACTAGCGGGAGGAGATACGCAGTATTTT

J gene: TRBJ2-1
V gene: TRBV24-1
clone size: .
D gene: TRBD1
CDR3 protein: CATSDPGQGFDEQFF
CDR3 DNA: TGTGCCACCAGTGACCCCGGACAGGGTTTTGATGAGCAGTTCTTC

J gene: TRBJ2-1
V gene: TRBV12-3/TRBV12-4
clone size: .
D gene: .
CDR3 protein: CASTKQGYEQFF
CDR3 DNA: TGTGCCAGCACCAAACAGGGTTATGAGCAGTTCTTC

J gene: TRBJ1-3
V gene: TRBV27
clone size: .
D gene: .
CDR3 protein: CASSPRGTAQPSGNTIYF
CDR3 DNA: TGTGCCAGCAGTCCACGCGGGACTGCTCAACCCTCTGGAAACACCATATATTTT

J gene: TRBJ2-7
V gene: TRBV6-6
clone size: .
D gene: .
CDR3 protein: CASSYRGTTASYEQYF
CDR3 DNA: TGTGCCAGCAGTTACAGGGGGACTACCGCCTCCTACGAGCAGTACTTC

J gene: TRBJ1-5
V gene: TRBV28
clone size: .
D gene: TRBD1
CDR3 protein: CASSWGQQNQPQHF
CDR3 DNA: TGTGCCAGCAGCTGGGGACAGCAGAATCAGCCCCAGCATTTT

J gene: TRBJ2-3
V gene: TRBV29-1
clone size: .
D gene: .
CDR3 protein: CSAWAWGTDTQYF
CDR3 DNA: TGCAGTGCCTGGGCTTGGGGCACAGATACGCAGTATTTT

J gene: TRBJ1-4
V gene: TRBV5-1
clone size: .
D gene: TRBD1
CDR3 protein: CASSLETGKGEKLFF
CDR3 DNA: TGCGCCAGCAGCTTGGAGACAGGGAAAGGTGAAAAACTGTTTTTT

J gene: TRBJ2-1
V gene: TRBV27
clone size: .
D gene: .
CDR3 protein: CASTQNNEQFF
CDR3 DNA: TGTGCCAGCACACAAAACAATGAGCAGTTCTTC

J gene: TRBJ1-6
V gene: TRBV30
clone size: .
D gene: TRBD1
CDR3 protein: CAWGGQELWNSPLHF
CDR3 DNA: TGTGCCTGGGGGGGACAGGAGTTGTGGAATTCACCCCTCCACTTT

J gene: TRBJ2-1
V gene: TRBV7-2
clone size: .
D gene: TRBD1
CDR3 protein: CASSPDRGRGEQFF
CDR3 DNA: TGTGCCAGCAGCCCTGACAGGGGGCGCGGTGAGCAGTTCTTC

J gene: TRBJ2-1
V gene: TRBV18
clone size: .
D gene: .
CDR3 protein: CASSPPRSSYNEQFF
CDR3 DNA: TGTGCCAGCTCACCACCTAGGAGCTCCTACAATGAGCAGTTCTTC

J gene: TRBJ2-7
V gene: TRBV7-2
clone size: .
D gene: .
CDR3 protein: CASSPAWGRTYEQYF
CDR3 DNA: TGTGCCAGCAGCCCCGCGTGGGGGCGAACCTACGAGCAGTACTTC

J gene: TRBJ1-4
V gene: TRBV11-2
clone size: few
D gene: TRBD1
CDR3 protein: CASSLGGTGEGEKLFF
CDR3 DNA: TGTGCCAGCAGCTTAGGCGGGACAGGAGAGGGTGAAAAACTGTTTTTT

J gene: TRBJ2-1
V gene: TRBV14
clone size: .
D gene: .
CDR3 protein: CASSQVGGLASNEQFF
CDR3 DNA: TGTGCCAGCAGCCAAGTCGGAGGTCTAGCCAGCAATGAGCAGTTCTTC

J gene: TRBJ2-1
V gene: TRBV12-3/TRBV12-4
clone size: .
D gene: .
CDR3 protein: CASSHDRPNEQFF
CDR3 DNA: TGTGCCAGCAGTCACGACAGGCCAAATGAGCAGTTCTTC

J gene: TRBJ2-5
V gene: TRBV5-1
clone size: .
D gene: .
CDR3 protein: CASSLVGSQTGETQYF
CDR3 DNA: TGCGCCAGCAGCTTGGTGGGCAGCCAAACGGGGGAGACCCAGTACTTC

J gene: TRBJ2-1
V gene: TRBV7-3
clone size: .
D gene: TRBD2
CDR3 protein: CASSLGLAYNEQFF
CDR3 DNA: TGTGCCAGCAGCCTGGGACTAGCCTACAATGAGCAGTTCTTC

J gene: TRBJ1-3
V gene: TRBV30
clone size: .
D gene: TRBD1
CDR3 protein: CAWKPDRAGNTIYF
CDR3 DNA: TGTGCCTGGAAACCAGACAGGGCTGGAAACACCATATATTTT

J gene: TRBJ1-2
V gene: TRBV4-1
clone size: .
D gene: TRBD1
CDR3 protein: CASSPPTGGYGYTF
CDR3 DNA: TGCGCCAGCAGCCCCCCGACAGGGGGCTATGGCTACACCTTC

J gene: TRBJ1-6
V gene: TRBV28
clone size: .
D gene: .
CDR3 protein: CASSLTGMRPLHF
CDR3 DNA: TGTGCCAGCAGTTTAACCGGGATGAGACCCCTCCACTTT

J gene: TRBJ2-5
V gene: TRBV11-2
clone size: .
D gene: TRBD2
CDR3 protein: CASSSPTSGRAPETQYF
CDR3 DNA: TGTGCCAGCAGCTCCCCGACTAGCGGGAGGGCTCCAGAGACCCAGTACTTC

J gene: TRBJ2-7
V gene: TRBV5-4
clone size: .
D gene: .
CDR3 protein: CASSLSSGQHYEQYF
CDR3 DNA: TGTGCCAGCAGCTTGTCTTCGGGACAACACTACGAGCAGTACTTC

J gene: TRBJ2-2
V gene: TRBV9
clone size: .
D gene: TRBD2
CDR3 protein: CASSLKTSGRTTGELFF
CDR3 DNA: TGTGCCAGCAGCCTCAAGACTAGCGGGAGGACAACCGGGGAGCTGTTTTTT

J gene: TRBJ2-1
V gene: TRBV7-2
clone size: .
D gene: .
CDR3 protein: CASSLGGMAGGEQFF
CDR3 DNA: TGTGCCAGCAGCTTAGGTGGCATGGCTGGTGGTGAGCAGTTCTTC